The source of this T cell receptor beta chain is a study of identifying expanded T cells in peripheral blood. The CDR3 is 13 amino acids. Germline V lookup: CDR1 SGHRS, CDR2 YFSETQ. Trimming pared 0 bases from V and 6 bases from J, leaving 6 bases between. Libraries were prepared by immunoSEQ multiplex PCR; TCRdb keeps only in-frame clonotypes and omits some of them. The table includes 85,000 to 100,000 clones, about 91% detected once. The source material was blood. The V and J genes are TRBV5-1 and TRBJ2-2; D gene ambiguous. This TCR came from a person aged 18 to 69 in good health. The CDR3 is CASSLDPSGELFF. For the CDR3, the DNA is TGCGCCAGCAGCTTGGACCCATCCGGGGAGCTGTTTTTT.